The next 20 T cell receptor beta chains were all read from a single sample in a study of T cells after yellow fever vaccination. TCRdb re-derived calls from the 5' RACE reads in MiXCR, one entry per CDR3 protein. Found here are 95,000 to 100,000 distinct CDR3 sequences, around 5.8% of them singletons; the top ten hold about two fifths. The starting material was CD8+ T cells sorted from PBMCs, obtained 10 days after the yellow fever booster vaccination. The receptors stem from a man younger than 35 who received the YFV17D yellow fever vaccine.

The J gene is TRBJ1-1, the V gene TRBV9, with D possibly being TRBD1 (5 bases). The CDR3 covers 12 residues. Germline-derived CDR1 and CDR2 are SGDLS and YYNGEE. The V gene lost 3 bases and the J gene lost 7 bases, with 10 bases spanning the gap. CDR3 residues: CASSAGGLEAFF. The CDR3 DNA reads TGTGCCAGCAGCGCGGGGGGACTTGAAGCTTTCTTT.

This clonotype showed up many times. The CDR3 sequence: CATSRDRGGRKETQYF. CDR3 bases: TGTGCCACCAGCAGAGATCGGGGGGGCCGAAAGGAGACCCAGTACTTC. This sequence joins TRBV15 and TRBJ2-5; 8 nucleotides line up with TRBD2. This CDR3 region has 16 residues. Trimming cost V 0 bases and J 5 bases; bases outside gene matches: 8. Looked up from germline, CDR1 is LNHNV and CDR2 is YYDKDF (reference sequence).

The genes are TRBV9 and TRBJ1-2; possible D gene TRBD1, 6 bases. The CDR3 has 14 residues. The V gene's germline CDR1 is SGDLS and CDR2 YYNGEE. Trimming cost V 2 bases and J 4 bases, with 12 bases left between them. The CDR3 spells CASSVFAGAYGYTF. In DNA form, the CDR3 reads TGTGCCAGCAGCGTGTTCGCGGGGGCCTATGGCTACACCTTC.

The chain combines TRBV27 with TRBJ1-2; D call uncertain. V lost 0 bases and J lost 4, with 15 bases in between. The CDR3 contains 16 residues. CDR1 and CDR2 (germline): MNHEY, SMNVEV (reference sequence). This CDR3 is CASSLSAEESIYGYTF. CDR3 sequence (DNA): TGTGCCAGCAGTTTATCGGCTGAGGAGTCTATCTATGGCTACACCTTC.

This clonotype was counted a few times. The CDR3 here is CASSPSRGTQYF. The CDR3 DNA reads as TGTGCCAGCAGCCCCTCCCGAGGGACCCAGTACTTC. This rearrangement joins TRBV7-9 to TRBJ2-5; D is unresolved. Germline V lookup: CDR1 SEHNR, CDR2 FQNEAQ (reference sequence). This CDR3 is 12 amino acids long. V was shortened by 5 bases and J by 7 bases, with 11 bases between the two germline ends.

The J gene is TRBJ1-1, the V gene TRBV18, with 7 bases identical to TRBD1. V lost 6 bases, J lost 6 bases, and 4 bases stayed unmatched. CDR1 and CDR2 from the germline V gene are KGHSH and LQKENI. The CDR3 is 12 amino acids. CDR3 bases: TGTGCCAGCTCCCGCGACAGGGCTGAAGCTTTCTTT. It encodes CASSRDRAEAFF.

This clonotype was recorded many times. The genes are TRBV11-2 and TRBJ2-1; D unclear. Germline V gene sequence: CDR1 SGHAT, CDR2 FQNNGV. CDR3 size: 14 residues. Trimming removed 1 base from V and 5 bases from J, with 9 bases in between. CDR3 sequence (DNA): TGTGCCAGCAGCTTAGTAATCGACCACAATGAGCAGTTCTTC. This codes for CASSLVIDHNEQFF.

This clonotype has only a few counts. In DNA, the CDR3 is TGTGCCACCAGCAGAGACCTCCACGGAGTTCAAGAGACCCAGTACTTC. Protein product: CATSRDLHGVQETQYF. J is TRBJ2-5 and V is TRBV15; D is unclear. In germline, CDR1 is LNHNV, CDR2 YYDKDF (reference sequence). This CDR3 contains 16 residues. V was shortened by 0 bases and J by 2 bases, with 13 bases between the two germline ends. Full variable domain (outside the CDR3, taken from reference TRBV15 and TRBJ2-5): DAMVIQNPRYQVTQFGKPVTLSCSQTLNHNVMYWYQQKSSQAPKLLFHYYDKDFNNEADTPDNFQSRRPNTSFCFLDIRSPGLGDTAMYLCATSRDLHGVQETQYFGPGTRLLVL.

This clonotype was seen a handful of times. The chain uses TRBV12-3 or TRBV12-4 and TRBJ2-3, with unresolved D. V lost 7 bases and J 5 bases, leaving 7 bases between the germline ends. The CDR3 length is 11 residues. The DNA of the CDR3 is TGTGCCAGCACTACGGGAGATACGCAGTATTTT. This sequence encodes CASTTGDTQYF.

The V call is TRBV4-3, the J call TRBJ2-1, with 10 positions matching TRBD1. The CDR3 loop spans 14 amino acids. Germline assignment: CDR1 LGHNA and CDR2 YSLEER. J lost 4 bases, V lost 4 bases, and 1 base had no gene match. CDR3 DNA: TGCGCCAGCAGCCCGGACAGGGGGTACAATGAGCAGTTCTTC. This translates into CASSPDRGYNEQFF.

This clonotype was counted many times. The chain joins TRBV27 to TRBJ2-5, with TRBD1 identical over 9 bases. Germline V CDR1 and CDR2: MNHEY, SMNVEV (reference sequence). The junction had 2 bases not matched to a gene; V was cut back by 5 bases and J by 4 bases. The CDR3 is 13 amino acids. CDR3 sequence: CASSQDRGETQYF. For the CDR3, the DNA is TGTGCCAGCAGTCAGGACAGGGGAGAGACCCAGTACTTC.

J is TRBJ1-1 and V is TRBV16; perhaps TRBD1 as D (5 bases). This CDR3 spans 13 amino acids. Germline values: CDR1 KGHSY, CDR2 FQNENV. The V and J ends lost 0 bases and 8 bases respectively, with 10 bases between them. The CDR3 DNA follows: TGTGCCAGCAGCCAATCGAGAGGGGCGGAAGCTTTCTTT. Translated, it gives CASSQSRGAEAFF.

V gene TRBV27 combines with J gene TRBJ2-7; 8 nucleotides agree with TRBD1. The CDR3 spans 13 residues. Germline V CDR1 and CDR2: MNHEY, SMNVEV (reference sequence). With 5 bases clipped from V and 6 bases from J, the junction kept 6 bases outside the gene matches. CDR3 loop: CASSTGGPGEQYF. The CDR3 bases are TGTGCCAGCAGTACAGGGGGACCCGGCGAGCAGTACTTC.

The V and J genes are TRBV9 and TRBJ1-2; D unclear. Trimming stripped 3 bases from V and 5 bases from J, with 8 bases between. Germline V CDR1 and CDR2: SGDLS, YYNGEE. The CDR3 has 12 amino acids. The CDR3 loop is CASSATHYGYTF. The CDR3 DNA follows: TGTGCCAGCAGCGCAACGCATTATGGCTACACCTTC.

CDR3 region: CASSQDIRFANTGELFF. Written as DNA, the CDR3 is TGCGCCAGCAGCCAAGATATTAGGTTCGCGAACACCGGGGAGCTGTTTTTT. The chain is built from TRBV4-3 and TRBJ2-2, with D unclear. Germline CDR1 reads LGHNA; CDR2 reads YSLEER. CDR3 length: 17 residues. Trimming took off 0 bases at V and 0 bases at J, with 11 bases between the two ends.

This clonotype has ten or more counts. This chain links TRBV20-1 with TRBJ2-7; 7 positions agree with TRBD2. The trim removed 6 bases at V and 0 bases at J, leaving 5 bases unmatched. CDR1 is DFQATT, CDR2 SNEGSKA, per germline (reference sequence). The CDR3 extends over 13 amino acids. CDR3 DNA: TGCAGTGCAAAAGCGGGGCTCTCCTACGAGCAGTACTTC. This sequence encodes CSAKAGLSYEQYF.

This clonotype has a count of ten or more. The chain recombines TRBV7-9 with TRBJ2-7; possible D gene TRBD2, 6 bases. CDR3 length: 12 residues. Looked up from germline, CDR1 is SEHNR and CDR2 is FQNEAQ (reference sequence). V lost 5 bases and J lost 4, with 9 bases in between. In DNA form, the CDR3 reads TGTGCCAGCAGCCCCCGGGGGTACGAGCAGTACTTC. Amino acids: CASSPRGYEQYF.

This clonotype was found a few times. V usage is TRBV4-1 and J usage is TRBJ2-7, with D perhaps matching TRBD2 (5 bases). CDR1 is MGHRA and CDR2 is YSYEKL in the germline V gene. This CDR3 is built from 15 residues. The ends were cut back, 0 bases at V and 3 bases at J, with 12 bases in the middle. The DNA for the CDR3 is TGCGCCAGCAGCCAAGAACCGGAGGCTGGCTACGAGCAGTACTTC. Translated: CASSQEPEAGYEQYF.

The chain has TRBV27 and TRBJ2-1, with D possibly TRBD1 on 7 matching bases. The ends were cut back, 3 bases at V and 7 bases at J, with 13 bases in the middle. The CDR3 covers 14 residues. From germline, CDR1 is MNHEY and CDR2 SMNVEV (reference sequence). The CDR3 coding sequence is TGTGCCAGCAGTTTCAGGGGGGCAGGGAATGAGCAGTTCTTC. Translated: CASSFRGAGNEQFF.

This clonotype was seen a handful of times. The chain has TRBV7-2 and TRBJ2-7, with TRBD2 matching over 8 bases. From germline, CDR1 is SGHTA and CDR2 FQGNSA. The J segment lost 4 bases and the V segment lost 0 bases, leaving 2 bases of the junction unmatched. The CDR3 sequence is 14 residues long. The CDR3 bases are TGTGCCAGCAGCTTAGCTAGCGGGGTGTACGAGCAGTACGTC. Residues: CASSLASGVYEQYV.